The 8 T cell receptor beta chains listed next were all sequenced from one sample in a study of T cells in Graves' hyperthyroidism and ophthalmopathy. Authors of the study amplified TCR beta CDR3 regions from RNA transcripts. The TCR CDR3 was amplified in a first-round RT-PCR using the HTBI primer set. From the multiplex PCR reads, TCRdb called clonotypes with MiXCR, one entry per CDR3 protein. The table lists about 400,000 distinct CDR3 sequences, roughly 14% of them singletons. The sequenced sample was blood. These receptor sequences come from a woman between 18 and 29 years old with Graves' hyperthyroidism.

The chain carries TRBV7-2 and TRBJ2-3, with TRBD2 identical over 8 bases. The CDR3 contains 15 residues. V dropped 5 bases and J dropped 3; count of bases not matched to a gene: 7. CDR1 and CDR2 (germline): SGHTA, FQGNSA. The DNA for the CDR3 is TGTGCCAGCAGCCTGCCCCCGGGGGGGACAGATACGCAGTATTTT. Translating it yields CASSLPPGGTDTQYF. The full variable domain, rest sourced from reference TRBV7-2 and TRBJ2-3, is GAGVSQSPSNKVTEKGKDVELRCDPISGHTALYWYRQSLGQGLEFLIYFQGNSAPDKSGLPSDRFSAERTGGSVSTLTIQRTQQEDSAVYLCASSLPPGGTDTQYFGPGTRLTVL.

This clonotype has a count of ten or more. The chain links TRBV2 to TRBJ1-5, with D tentatively TRBD1 (6 bases). Trimming removed 7 bases at V and 1 base at J, with 11 bases between. The CDR3 runs to 14 residues. Germline assignment: CDR1 SNHLY and CDR2 FYNNEI. CDR3 nucleotide sequence: TGTGCCAGCAAAGCTGGGACAAGCAATCAGCCCCAGCATTTT. Its protein product is CASKAGTSNQPQHF.

This clonotype has ten or more counts. The chain employs TRBV30 and TRBJ2-3; tentatively, D is TRBD2 (5 bases). This CDR3 has 15 amino acids. The ends were cut back, 2 bases at V and 4 bases at J, with 16 bases in the middle. The germline gives CDR1 GTSNPN, CDR2 SVGIG (reference sequence). The CDR3 DNA reads TGTGCCTGGAGTAGGAGGTTACCTCTTGCAGATACGCAGTATTTT. This codes for CAWSRRLPLADTQYF.

This chain joins TRBV5-5 and TRBJ2-7, with D uncertain. There are 14 residues in the CDR3. V lost 0 bases, J lost 2 bases, and 9 bases lay in between. Germline V lookup: CDR1 SGHKS, CDR2 YYEKEE (reference sequence). The chain's CDR3 is CASSLVPSAYEQYF. CDR3 DNA: TGTGCCAGCAGCTTGGTACCCAGCGCCTACGAGCAGTACTTC.

This clonotype was counted many times. The gene calls are TRBV6-2 or TRBV6-3 and TRBJ1-5, with 7 positions matching TRBD1. The CDR3 runs 15 residues. Trimming cost V 4 bases and J 1 base; bases outside gene matches: 4. Germline CDR1 is MNHEY and CDR2 is SVGEGT. CDR3 residues: CASSLTGISNQPQHF. DNA of the CDR3: TGTGCCAGCAGTTTGACAGGGATAAGCAATCAGCCCCAGCATTTT.

This clonotype was counted many times. The chain is built from TRBV6-2 or TRBV6-3 and TRBJ2-1, with 8 positions matching TRBD2. Trimming removed 7 bases from V and 6 bases from J; junction bases left unmatched: 5. CDR1 is MNHEY and CDR2 is SVGEGT in the germline V gene. CDR3 length: 13 residues. CDR3 loop: CASTDGLANEQFF. The CDR3 coding sequence is TGTGCCAGCACAGACGGACTAGCCAATGAGCAGTTCTTC.

The rearrangement uses TRBV12-5 and TRBJ2-7; D unclear. Germline CDR1 is LGHNT and CDR2 is FRNRAP. Trimming took 6 bases from V and 5 from J, leaving 8 bases between them. The CDR3 is 11 amino acids. The CDR3: CASGLTHEQYF. CDR3 coding DNA: TGTGCTAGTGGACTCACCCACGAGCAGTACTTC.

Ten or more counts support this clonotype. This chain joins TRBV3-1 and TRBJ2-7; the D is unclear. Trimming removed 1 base from V and 3 bases from J, with 4 bases in between. CDR1 is LGHDT and CDR2 is YNNKEL in the germline V gene (reference sequence). This CDR3 has 12 residues. The CDR3 protein is CASSQGGYEQYF. The CDR3 DNA reads TGTGCCAGCAGCCAAGGCGGCTACGAGCAGTACTTC.